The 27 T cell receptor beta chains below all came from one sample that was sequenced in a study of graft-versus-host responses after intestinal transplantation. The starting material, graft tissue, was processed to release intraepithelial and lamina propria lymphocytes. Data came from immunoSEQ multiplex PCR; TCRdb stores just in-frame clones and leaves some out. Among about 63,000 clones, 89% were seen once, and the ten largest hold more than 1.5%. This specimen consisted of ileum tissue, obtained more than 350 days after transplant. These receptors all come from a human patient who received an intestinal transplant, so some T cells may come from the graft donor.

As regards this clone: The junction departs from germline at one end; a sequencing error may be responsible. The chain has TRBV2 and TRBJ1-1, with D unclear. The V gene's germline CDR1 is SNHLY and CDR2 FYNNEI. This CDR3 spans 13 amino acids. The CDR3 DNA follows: TGTGCCAGCAGTGTAGAGAGGAACTCTGAAGCTTTCTTT. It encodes CASSVERNSEAFF.

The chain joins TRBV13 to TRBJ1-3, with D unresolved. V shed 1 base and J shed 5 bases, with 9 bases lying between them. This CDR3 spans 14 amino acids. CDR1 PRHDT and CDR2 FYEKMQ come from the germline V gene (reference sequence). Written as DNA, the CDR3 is TGTGCCAGCAGCTTAGCGGGTCCCCGAAACACCATATATTTT. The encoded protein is CASSLAGPRNTIYF.

This CDR3 is CASSLLGSRQYF. The CDR3 nucleotides read TGTGCCAGCAGTTTATTGGGAAGTCGGCAGTACTTC. The chain employs TRBV28 and TRBJ2-7, with no clear D. The CDR3 length is 12 residues. The V gene lost 1 base and the J gene lost 9 bases, with 10 bases spanning the gap. The germline V gene has CDR1 MDHEN and CDR2 SYDVKM.

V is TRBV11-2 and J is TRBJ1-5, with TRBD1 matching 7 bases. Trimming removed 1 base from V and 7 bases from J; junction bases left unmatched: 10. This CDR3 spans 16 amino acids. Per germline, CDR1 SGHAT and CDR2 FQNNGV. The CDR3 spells CASSLGSGGAWQPQHF. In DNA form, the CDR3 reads TGTGCCAGCAGCTTAGGGTCAGGGGGGGCCTGGCAGCCCCAGCATTTT. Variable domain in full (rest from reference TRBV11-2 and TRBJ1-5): EAGVAQSPRYKIIEKRQSVAFWCNPISGHATLYWYQQILGQGPKLLIQFQNNGVVDDSQLPKDRFSAERLKGVDSTLKIQPAKLEDSAVYLCASSLGSGGAWQPQHFGDGTRLSIL.

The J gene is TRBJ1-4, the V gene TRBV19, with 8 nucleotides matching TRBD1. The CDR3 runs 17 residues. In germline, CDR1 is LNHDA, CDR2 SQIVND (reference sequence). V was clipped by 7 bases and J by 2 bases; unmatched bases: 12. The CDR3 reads CASTNVAGGWTNEKLFF. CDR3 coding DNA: TGTGCCAGTACCAATGTGGCAGGGGGCTGGACTAATGAAAAACTGTTTTTT.

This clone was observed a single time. The chain's CDR3 is CASSLEANSYNEQFF. CDR3 nucleotides: TGTGCCAGCAGCCTCGAGGCCAACTCCTACAATGAGCAGTTCTTC. The chain recombines TRBV7-3 with TRBJ2-1; D ambiguous. CDR1 and CDR2 (germline): SGHTA, FQGTGA. Trimming shortened V by 5 bases and J by 0 bases, and 11 bases separated the two germline ends. The CDR3 covers 15 residues.

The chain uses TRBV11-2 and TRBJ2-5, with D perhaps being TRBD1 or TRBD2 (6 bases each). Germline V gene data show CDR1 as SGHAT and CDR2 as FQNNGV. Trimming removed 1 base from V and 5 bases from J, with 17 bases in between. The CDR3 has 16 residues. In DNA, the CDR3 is TGTGCCAGCAGCTTAGCAGGGGAGGCTAGAGTTGAGACCCAGTACTTC. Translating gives CASSLAGEARVETQYF.

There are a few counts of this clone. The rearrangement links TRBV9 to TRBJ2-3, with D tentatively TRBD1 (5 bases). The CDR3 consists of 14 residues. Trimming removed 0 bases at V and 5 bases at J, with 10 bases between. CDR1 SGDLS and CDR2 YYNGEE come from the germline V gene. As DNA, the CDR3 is TGTGCCAGCAGCGTAGAACAGGCCGGAGATACGCAGTATTTT. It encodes CASSVEQAGDTQYF.

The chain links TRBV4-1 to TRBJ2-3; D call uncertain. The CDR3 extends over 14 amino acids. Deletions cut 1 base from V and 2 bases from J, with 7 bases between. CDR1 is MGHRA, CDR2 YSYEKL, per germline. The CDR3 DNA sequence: TGCGCCAGCAGCCAAGCCCTGGCCACAGATACGCAGTATTTT. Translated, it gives CASSQALATDTQYF.

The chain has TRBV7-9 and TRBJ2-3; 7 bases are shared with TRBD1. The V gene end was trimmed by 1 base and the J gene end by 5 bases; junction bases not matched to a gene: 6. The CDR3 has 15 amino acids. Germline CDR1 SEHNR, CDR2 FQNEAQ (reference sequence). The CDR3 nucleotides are TGTGCCAGCAGCTTAGGCGACAGGGTACTAGATACGCAGTATTTT. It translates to CASSLGDRVLDTQYF.

CDR3 amino acids: CASSQVAGVTDTQYF. CDR3 nucleotides: TGCGCCAGCAGCCAAGTCGCCGGGGTCACAGATACGCAGTATTTT. V and J are TRBV4-1 and TRBJ2-3, with D tentatively TRBD2 (5 bases). Germline CDR1 MGHRA, CDR2 YSYEKL. The CDR3 extends over 15 amino acids. Trimming left V 1 base short and J 2 bases short, with 10 bases between.

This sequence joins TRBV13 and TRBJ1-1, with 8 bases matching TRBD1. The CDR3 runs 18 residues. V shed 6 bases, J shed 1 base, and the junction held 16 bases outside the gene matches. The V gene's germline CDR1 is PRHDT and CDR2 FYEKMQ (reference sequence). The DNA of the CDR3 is TGTGCCAGCAGTTTAACAGGGGGTGGGGATTACCCGAACACTGAAGCTTTCTTT. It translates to CASSLTGGGDYPNTEAFF.

DNA of the CDR3: TGTGCCAGCAGTTTAAGGCTAGCGGTCGGGACCCAGTACTTC. Amino acids: CASSLRLAVGTQYF. The chain combines TRBV28 with TRBJ2-5; 7 nucleotides agree with TRBD2. The CDR3 runs 14 residues. The V gene's germline CDR1 is MDHEN and CDR2 SYDVKM. V lost 2 bases to trimming and J lost 7 bases; unmatched junction nucleotides: 7. Using reference TRBV28 and TRBJ2-5 for the parts outside the CDR3, the full variable domain is DVKVTQSSRYLVKRTGEKVFLECVQDMDHENMFWYRQDPGLGLRLIYFSYDVKMKEKGDIPEGYSVSREKKERFSLILESASTNQTSMYLCASSLRLAVGTQYFGPGTRLLVL.

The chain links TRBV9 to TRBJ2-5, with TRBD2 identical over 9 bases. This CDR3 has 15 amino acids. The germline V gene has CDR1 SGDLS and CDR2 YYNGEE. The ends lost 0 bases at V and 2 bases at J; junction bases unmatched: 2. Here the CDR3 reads CASSVGLAEQETQYF. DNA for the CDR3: TGTGCCAGCAGCGTAGGACTAGCGGAGCAAGAGACCCAGTACTTC.

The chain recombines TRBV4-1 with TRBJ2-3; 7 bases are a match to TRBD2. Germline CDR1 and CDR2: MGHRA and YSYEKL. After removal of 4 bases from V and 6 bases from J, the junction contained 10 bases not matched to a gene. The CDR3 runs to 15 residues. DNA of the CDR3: TGCGCCAGCAGCCCCTGGACTAGAGCTTCCGATACGCAGTATTTT. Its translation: CASSPWTRASDTQYF.

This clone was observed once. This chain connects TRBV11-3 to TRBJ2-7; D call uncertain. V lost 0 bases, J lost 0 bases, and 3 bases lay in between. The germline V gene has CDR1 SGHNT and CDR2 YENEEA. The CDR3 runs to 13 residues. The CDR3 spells CASSLDPSYEQYF. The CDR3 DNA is TGTGCCAGCAGCTTAGATCCCTCCTACGAGCAGTACTTC. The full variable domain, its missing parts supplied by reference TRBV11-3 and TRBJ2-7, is EAGVVQSPRYKIIEKKQPVAFWCNPISGHNTLYWYLQNLGQGPELLIRYENEEAVDDSQLPKDRFSAERLKGVDSTLKIQPAELGDSAVYLCASSLDPSYEQYFGPGTRLTVT.

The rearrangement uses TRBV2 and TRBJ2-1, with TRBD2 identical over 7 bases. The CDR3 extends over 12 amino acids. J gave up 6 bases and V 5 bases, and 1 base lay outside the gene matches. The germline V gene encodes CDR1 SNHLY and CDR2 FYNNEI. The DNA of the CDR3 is TGTGCCAGCAGTAGACTAGCCAATGAGCAGTTCTTC. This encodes CASSRLANEQFF.

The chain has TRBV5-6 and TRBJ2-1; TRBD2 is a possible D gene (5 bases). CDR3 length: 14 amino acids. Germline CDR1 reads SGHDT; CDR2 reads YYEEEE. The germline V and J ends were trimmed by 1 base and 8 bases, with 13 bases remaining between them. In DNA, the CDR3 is TGTGCCAGCAGCTTGTCCCTAGCATGGGATGAGCAGTTCTTC. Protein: CASSLSLAWDEQFF.

For the CDR3, the DNA is TGCGCCAGCAGCAACTCAGCCAATCAGCCCCAGCATTTT. The encoded protein is CASSNSANQPQHF. V and J are TRBV4-1 and TRBJ1-5; D not certain. V lost 5 bases, J lost 3 bases, and 8 bases lay in between. CDR1 is MGHRA and CDR2 is YSYEKL in the germline V gene. This CDR3 region has 13 residues.

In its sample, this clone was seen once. The CDR3 DNA is TGTGCCAGCAGTGCCGGGACTCCAGGGGCCGGGGAGCTGTTTTTT. This codes for CASSAGTPGAGELFF. The chain is built from TRBV28 and TRBJ2-2; D assignment may be TRBD1 or TRBD2 (6 bases each). CDR1 and CDR2 (germline): MDHEN, SYDVKM. The CDR3 runs 15 residues. V dropped 5 bases and J dropped 6 bases, with 16 bases sitting between them.

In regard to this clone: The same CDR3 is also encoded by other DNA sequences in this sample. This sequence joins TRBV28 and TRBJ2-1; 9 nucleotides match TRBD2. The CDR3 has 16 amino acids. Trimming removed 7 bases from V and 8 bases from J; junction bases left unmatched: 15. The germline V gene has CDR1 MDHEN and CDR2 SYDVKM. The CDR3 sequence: CASNQGGAGGRHEQFF. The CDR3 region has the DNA TGTGCCAGCAATCAAGGTGGGGCGGGAGGGAGGCATGAGCAGTTCTTC.

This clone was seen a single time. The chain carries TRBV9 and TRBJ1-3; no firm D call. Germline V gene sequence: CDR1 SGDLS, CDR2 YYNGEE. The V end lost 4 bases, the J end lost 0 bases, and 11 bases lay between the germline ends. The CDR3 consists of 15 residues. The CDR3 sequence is CASSPRGSSGNTIYF. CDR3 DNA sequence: TGTGCCAGCAGCCCCCGAGGGTCCTCTGGAAACACCATATATTTT.

Here the CDR3 DNA reads TGTGCCAGCAGTCGCACTAACTATGGCTACACCTTC. This translates into CASSRTNYGYTF. The chain has TRBV2 and TRBJ1-2; D not certain. Germline-derived CDR1 and CDR2 are SNHLY and FYNNEI. The CDR3 has 12 amino acids. The germline V and J ends were trimmed by 5 bases and 0 bases, with 4 bases remaining between them.

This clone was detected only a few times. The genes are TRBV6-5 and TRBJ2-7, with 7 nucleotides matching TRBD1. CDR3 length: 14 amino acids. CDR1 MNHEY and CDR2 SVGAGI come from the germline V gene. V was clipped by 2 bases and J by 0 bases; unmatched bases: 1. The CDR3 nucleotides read TGTGCCAGCAGTTACCGGGACAGCTCCTACGAGCAGTACTTC. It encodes CASSYRDSSYEQYF.

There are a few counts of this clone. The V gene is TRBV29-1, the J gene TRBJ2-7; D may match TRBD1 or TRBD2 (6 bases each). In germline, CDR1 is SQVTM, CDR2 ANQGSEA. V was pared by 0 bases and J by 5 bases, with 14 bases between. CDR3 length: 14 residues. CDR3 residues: CSVEDGGQSDEQYF. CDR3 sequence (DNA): TGCAGCGTTGAAGATGGGGGGCAGTCGGACGAGCAGTACTTC.

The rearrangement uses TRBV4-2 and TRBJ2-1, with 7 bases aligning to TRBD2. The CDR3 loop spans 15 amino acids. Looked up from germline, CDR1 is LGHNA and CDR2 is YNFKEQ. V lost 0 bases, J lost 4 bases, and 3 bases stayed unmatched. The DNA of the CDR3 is TGTGCCAGCAGCCAAGAAGCGGGAACGTACAATGAGCAGTTCTTC. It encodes CASSQEAGTYNEQFF.

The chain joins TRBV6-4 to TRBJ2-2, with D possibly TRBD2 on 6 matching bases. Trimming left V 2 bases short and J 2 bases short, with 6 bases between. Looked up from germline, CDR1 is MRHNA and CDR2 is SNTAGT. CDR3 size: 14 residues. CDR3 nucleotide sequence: TGTGCCAGCAGTGACGGGACTAACACCGGGGAGCTGTTTTTT. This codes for CASSDGTNTGELFF.